This T cell receptor beta chain was found in a study of blood T cell repertoires in COVID-19. Study-level information: Researchers got acute and convalescent COVID-19 samples from the United States, Italy and Spain. Sample material is recorded as cDNA or gDNA derived from T cells, B-cell-depleted T cells, or PBMCs.

Trimming shortened V by 3 bases and J by 2 bases, and 7 bases separated the two germline ends. The CDR3 loop spans 13 amino acids. In the study's own analysis: Scientists estimated how many nucleated cells there were by amplifying reference gene primers. The assay was immunoSEQ multiplex PCR, and TCRdb's table has in-frame clones only and misses some. V, J and clone size were drawn from that table, and D and trimming were deduced from the DNA. The table records some 140,000 clones, about four fifths of them present only once. The sequence came from a man between 60 and 70 years old with acute or convalescent COVID-19. The chain joins TRBV12-3 or TRBV12-4 to TRBJ2-5; D is unclear. Input material: peripheral blood. CDR3: CASSFSQQETQYF. The DNA for the CDR3 is TGTGCCAGCAGTTTTTCACAACAAGAGACCCAGTACTTC.